This T cell receptor (beta chain) stems from a study of blood T cell repertoires in COVID-19. As for the study in general: From the United States, Italy and Spain came samples of acute and convalescent COVID-19.

The protocol was immunoSEQ multiplex PCR, while the TCRdb copy is restricted to in-frame clones and leaves out a portion. The sample lists around 300,000 clones; 90% to 95% were seen once. V was shortened by 1 base and J by 3 bases, with 6 bases between the two germline ends. The CDR3 has 14 amino acids. The V gene's germline CDR1 is SGHTA and CDR2 FQGNSA. The chain joins TRBV7-2 to TRBJ2-2; D is uncertain. This clonotype was sampled from a woman aged 25 to 39 with COVID-19, enrolled during active disease. Sequencing was performed on peripheral blood. The CDR3 coding sequence is TGTGCCAGCAGCTTAGGATACTACACCGGGGAGCTGTTTTTT. Amino acids: CASSLGYYTGELFF.